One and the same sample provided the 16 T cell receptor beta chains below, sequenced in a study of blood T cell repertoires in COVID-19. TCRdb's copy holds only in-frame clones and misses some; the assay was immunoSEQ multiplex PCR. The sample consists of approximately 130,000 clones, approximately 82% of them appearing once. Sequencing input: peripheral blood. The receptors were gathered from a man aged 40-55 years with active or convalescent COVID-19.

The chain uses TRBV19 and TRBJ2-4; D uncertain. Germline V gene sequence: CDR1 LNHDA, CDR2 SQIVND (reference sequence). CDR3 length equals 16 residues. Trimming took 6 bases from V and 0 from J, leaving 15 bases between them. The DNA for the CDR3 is TGTGCCAGTAGCACGCTGGTGCGGCTAGCCAAAAACATTCAGTACTTC. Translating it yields CASSTLVRLAKNIQYF. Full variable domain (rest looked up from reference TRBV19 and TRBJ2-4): DGGITQSPKYLFRKEGQNVTLSCEQNLNHDAMYWYRQDPGQGLRLIYYSQIVNDFQKGDIAEGYSVSREKKESFPLTVTSAQKNPTAFYLCASSTLVRLAKNIQYFGAGTRLSVL.

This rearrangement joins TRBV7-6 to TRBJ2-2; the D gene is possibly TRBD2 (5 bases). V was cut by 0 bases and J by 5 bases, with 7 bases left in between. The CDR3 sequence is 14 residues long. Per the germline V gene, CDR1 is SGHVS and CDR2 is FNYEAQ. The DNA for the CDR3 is TGTGCCAGCAGCTTAGCGTCGGGGACCGGGGAGCTGTTTTTT. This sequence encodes CASSLASGTGELFF.

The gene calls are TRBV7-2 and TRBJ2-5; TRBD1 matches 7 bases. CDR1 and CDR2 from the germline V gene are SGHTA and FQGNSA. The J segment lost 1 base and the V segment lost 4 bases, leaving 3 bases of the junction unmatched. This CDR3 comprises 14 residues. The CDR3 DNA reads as TGTGCCAGCAGCTCCCGGACAGGCCAAGAGACCCAGTACTTC. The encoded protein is CASSSRTGQETQYF.

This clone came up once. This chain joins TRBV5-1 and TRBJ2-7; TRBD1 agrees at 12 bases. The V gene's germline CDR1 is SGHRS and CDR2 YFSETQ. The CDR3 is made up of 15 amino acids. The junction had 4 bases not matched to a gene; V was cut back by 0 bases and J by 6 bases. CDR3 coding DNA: TGCGCCAGCAGCTTGGAGGGACAGGGGGCGAGCGAGCAGTACTTC. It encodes CASSLEGQGASEQYF.

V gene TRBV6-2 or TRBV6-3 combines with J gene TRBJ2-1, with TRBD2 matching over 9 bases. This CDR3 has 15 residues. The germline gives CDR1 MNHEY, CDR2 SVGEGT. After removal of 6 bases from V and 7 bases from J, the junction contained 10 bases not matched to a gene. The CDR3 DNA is TGTGCCAGCAGCCTCGCGGGGGGGACTCGAAATGAGCAGTTCTTC. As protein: CASSLAGGTRNEQFF.

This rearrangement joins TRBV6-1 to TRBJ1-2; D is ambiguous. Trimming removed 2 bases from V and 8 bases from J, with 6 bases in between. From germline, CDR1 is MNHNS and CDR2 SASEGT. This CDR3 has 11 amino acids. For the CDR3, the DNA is TGTGCCAGCAGTGAATGGGAGGGCTACACCTTC. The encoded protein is CASSEWEGYTF.

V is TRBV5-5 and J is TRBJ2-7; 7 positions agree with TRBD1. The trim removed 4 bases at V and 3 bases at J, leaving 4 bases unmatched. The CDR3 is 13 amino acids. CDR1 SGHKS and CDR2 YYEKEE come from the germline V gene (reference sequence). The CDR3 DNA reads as TGTGCCAGCAGCAGAGGGGACAGCTACGAGCAGTACTTC. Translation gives CASSRGDSYEQYF.

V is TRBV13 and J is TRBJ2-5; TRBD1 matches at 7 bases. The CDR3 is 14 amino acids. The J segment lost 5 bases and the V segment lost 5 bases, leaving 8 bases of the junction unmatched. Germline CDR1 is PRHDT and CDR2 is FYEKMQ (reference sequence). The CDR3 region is CASSQGQFGETQYF. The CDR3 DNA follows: TGTGCCAGCAGCCAGGGACAGTTCGGGGAGACCCAGTACTTC.

CDR3 in amino acids: CASSEVVRGHSYNSPLHF. CDR3 DNA sequence: TGTGCCAGCAGTGAAGTAGTGAGGGGGCACTCCTATAATTCACCCCTCCACTTT. The genes are TRBV6-1 and TRBJ1-6; 7 bases line up with TRBD1. V trimming: 1 base; J trimming: 0 bases; junction bases outside the gene matches: 6. Germline V gene data show CDR1 as MNHNS and CDR2 as SASEGT. The CDR3 spans 18 residues.

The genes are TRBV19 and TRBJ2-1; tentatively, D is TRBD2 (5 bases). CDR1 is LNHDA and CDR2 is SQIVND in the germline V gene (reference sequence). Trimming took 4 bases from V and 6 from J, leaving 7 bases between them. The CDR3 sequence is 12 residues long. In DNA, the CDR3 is TGTGCCAGTAGTAGCCTAGCCAATGAGCAGTTCTTC. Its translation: CASSSLANEQFF. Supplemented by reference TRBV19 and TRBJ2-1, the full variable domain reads DGGITQSPKYLFRKEGQNVTLSCEQNLNHDAMYWYRQDPGQGLRLIYYSQIVNDFQKGDIAEGYSVSREKKESFPLTVTSAQKNPTAFYLCASSSLANEQFFGPGTRLTVL.

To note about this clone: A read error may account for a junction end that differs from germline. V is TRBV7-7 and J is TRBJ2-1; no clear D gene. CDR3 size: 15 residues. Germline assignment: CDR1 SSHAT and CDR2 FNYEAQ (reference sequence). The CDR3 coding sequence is TGTGCTAGCAGCTCCCATTCCGGGTTCGGCAATGAGCAGTTCTTC. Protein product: CASSSHSGFGNEQFF.

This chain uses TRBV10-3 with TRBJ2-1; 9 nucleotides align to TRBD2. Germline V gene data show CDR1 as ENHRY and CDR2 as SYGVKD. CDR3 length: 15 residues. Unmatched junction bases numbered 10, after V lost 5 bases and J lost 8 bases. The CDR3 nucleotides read TGTGCCATCAGTCCTAGGACTAGCGCCGGGGATGAGCAGTTCTTC. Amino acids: CAISPRTSAGDEQFF.

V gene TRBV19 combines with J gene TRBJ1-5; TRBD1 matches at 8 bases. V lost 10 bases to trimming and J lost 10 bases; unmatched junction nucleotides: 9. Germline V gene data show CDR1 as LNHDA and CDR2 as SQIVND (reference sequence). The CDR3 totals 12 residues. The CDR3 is CATRGQGVPQHF. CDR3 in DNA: TGTGCCACCCGCGGACAGGGAGTCCCCCAGCATTTT.

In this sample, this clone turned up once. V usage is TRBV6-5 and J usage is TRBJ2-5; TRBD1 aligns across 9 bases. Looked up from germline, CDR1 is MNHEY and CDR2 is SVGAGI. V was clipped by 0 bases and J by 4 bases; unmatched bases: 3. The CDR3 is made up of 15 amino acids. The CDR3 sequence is CASSYSTGGIETQYF. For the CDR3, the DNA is TGTGCCAGCAGTTACTCAACAGGGGGCATAGAGACCCAGTACTTC.

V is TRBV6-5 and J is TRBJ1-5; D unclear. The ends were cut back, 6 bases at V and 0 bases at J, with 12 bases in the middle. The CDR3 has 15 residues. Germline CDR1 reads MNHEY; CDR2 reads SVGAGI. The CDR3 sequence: CASSPDIYSNQPQHF. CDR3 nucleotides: TGTGCCAGCAGCCCCGACATCTATAGCAATCAGCCCCAGCATTTT.

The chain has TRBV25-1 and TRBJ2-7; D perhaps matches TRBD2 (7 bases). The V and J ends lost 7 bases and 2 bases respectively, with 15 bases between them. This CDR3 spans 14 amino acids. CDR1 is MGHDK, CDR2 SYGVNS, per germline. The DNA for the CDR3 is TGTGCCAGCAACGGGGGGCCGATGCCCTACGAGCAGTACTTC. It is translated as CASNGGPMPYEQYF.